One sample yielded the 32 T cell receptor beta chains listed below, sequenced in a study of shared clonotypes between healthy human individuals. Sequencing was performed with immunoSEQ multiplex PCR; in TCRdb, only in-frame clones are kept and a portion is missing. The table shows approximately 590,000 clones, with over 95% occurring only once. Terminally differentiated effector memory CD45RA+ cells were excluded by CCR7 positive selection of CD45RO-negative cells. Sample: naive CD8+ T cells sorted from blood. The receptor source for this set is a woman aged 25 to 39 in good health.

Concerning this clone itself: The same CDR3 arises from other DNA sequences in this sample as well. The rearrangement links TRBV28 to TRBJ1-5; 9 bases fit TRBD1. The germline gives CDR1 MDHEN, CDR2 SYDVKM. The CDR3 is made up of 15 amino acids. The J segment lost 2 bases and the V segment lost 6 bases, leaving 5 bases of the junction unmatched. CDR3 bases: TGTGCCAGCAGCCGGGACAGGGAAGGCAATCAGCCCCAGCATTTT. It encodes CASSRDREGNQPQHF.

The chain links TRBV19 to TRBJ2-7; D possibly corresponds to TRBD2 (6 bases). From germline, CDR1 is LNHDA and CDR2 SQIVND (reference sequence). The CDR3 runs to 15 residues. Deletions cut 4 bases from V and 5 bases from J, with 18 bases between. CDR3 in DNA: TGTGCCAGTAGTACCCGGGAGACTGGCCGGGACGAGCAGTACTTC. This sequence encodes CASSTRETGRDEQYF.

V usage is TRBV6-1 and J usage is TRBJ1-2; D gene ambiguous. Germline V CDR1 and CDR2: MNHNS, SASEGT. V was cut by 5 bases and J by 9 bases, with 13 bases left in between. The CDR3 loop spans 12 amino acids. The CDR3 DNA follows: TGTGCCAGCAGTCTGGGAGCGCCGAGCTACACCTTC. As protein: CASSLGAPSYTF.

The V and J genes are TRBV5-1 and TRBJ2-1; D assignment may be TRBD1 or TRBD2 (6 bases each). The V gene lost 0 bases and the J gene lost 6 bases, with 13 bases spanning the gap. Looked up from germline, CDR1 is SGHRS and CDR2 is YFSETQ. This CDR3 region has 15 residues. DNA of the CDR3: TGCGCCAGCAGCTTGGCCAAAGGGGGGTTCAATGAGCAGTTCTTC. Residues: CASSLAKGGFNEQFF.

This chain links TRBV7-9 with TRBJ2-7; the D gene is possibly TRBD2 (6 bases). Germline CDR1 reads SEHNR; CDR2 reads FQNEAQ (reference sequence). Trimming pared 1 base from V and 0 bases from J, leaving 10 bases between. There are 15 residues in the CDR3. In DNA form, the CDR3 reads TGTGCCAGCAGCTTAGGGGGACTCTTCTCCTACGAGCAGTACTTC. Translation: CASSLGGLFSYEQYF.

The chain recombines TRBV10-3 with TRBJ2-7; D is undetermined. The CDR3 has 14 amino acids. The V and J ends lost 0 bases and 2 bases respectively, with 8 bases between them. Germline CDR1 is ENHRY and CDR2 is SYGVKD. The CDR3 coding sequence is TGTGCCATCAGTGAGTCTGGTTTCCCCTACGAGCAGTACTTC. Translated, it gives CAISESGFPYEQYF.

The gene calls are TRBV29-1 and TRBJ2-3, with D possibly matching TRBD1 (6 bases). The germline gives CDR1 SQVTM, CDR2 ANQGSEA. The CDR3 totals 11 residues. Trimming removed 7 bases at V and 5 bases at J, with 10 bases between. The CDR3 spells CSAEGVDTQYF. The CDR3 bases are TGCAGCGCCGAGGGGGTAGATACGCAGTATTTT.

The genes are TRBV14 and TRBJ1-1, with 8 positions matching TRBD1. This CDR3 contains 15 residues. The germline V gene encodes CDR1 SGHDN and CDR2 FVKESK. With 4 bases clipped from V and 4 bases from J, the junction kept 8 bases outside the gene matches. The CDR3 DNA reads as TGTGCCAGCAGCCGGAACAGGGGGAGCGGCACTGAAGCTTTCTTT. Translating gives CASSRNRGSGTEAFF.

V gene TRBV6-5 combines with J gene TRBJ1-1; TRBD1 might be the D (5 bases). The CDR3 has 13 residues. Trimming cost V 4 bases and J 5 bases, with 11 bases left between them. Germline assignment: CDR1 MNHEY and CDR2 SVGAGI. In nucleotides, the CDR3 is TGTGCCAGCAGTTTAGGGGTATCGACTGAAGCTTTCTTT. Translating gives CASSLGVSTEAFF.

This chain joins TRBV7-8 and TRBJ2-5; no firm D call. The DNA end favors TRBJ2-7, so the J call may be wrong. Germline V gives CDR1 SGHVS, CDR2 FQNEAQ. The CDR3 sequence is 15 residues long. The CDR3 DNA follows: TGTGCCAGCAGCTTAATGGCAGTGAGCTCCTACGAGCAGTACTTC. Translated, it gives CASSLMAVSSYEQYF.

The chain couples TRBV7-9 to TRBJ2-5, with 10 bases aligning to TRBD2. CDR3 length equals 16 residues. From germline, CDR1 is SEHNR and CDR2 FQNEAQ (reference sequence). Losses at the gene ends were 4 bases for V and 3 bases for J; bases not matched to a gene: 8. The chain's CDR3 is CASSSRALAGKETQYF. CDR3 nucleotide sequence: TGTGCCAGCAGCTCCCGAGCACTAGCGGGAAAAGAGACCCAGTACTTC.

The chain joins TRBV7-8 to TRBJ1-1; possibly TRBD1 for D (5 bases). In germline, CDR1 is SGHVS, CDR2 FQNEAQ. The CDR3 has 14 amino acids. V dropped 0 bases and J dropped 4 bases, with 9 bases sitting between them. This CDR3 reads CASSLAVQGTEAFF. The CDR3 bases are TGTGCCAGCAGCTTAGCGGTGCAGGGCACTGAAGCTTTCTTT.

The chain joins TRBV2 to TRBJ2-7; D gene ambiguous. The CDR3 sequence is 11 residues long. Trimming pared 3 bases from V and 4 bases from J, leaving 4 bases between. Per the germline V gene, CDR1 is SNHLY and CDR2 is FYNNEI. CDR3 coding DNA: TGTGCCAGCAGTGATGTGTACGAGCAGTACTTC. Translated: CASSDVYEQYF.

The J gene is TRBJ2-1, the V gene TRBV15, with 9 bases aligning to TRBD2. V was clipped by 1 base and J by 13 bases; unmatched bases: 8. The CDR3 runs to 14 residues. Germline values: CDR1 LNHNV, CDR2 YYDKDF (reference sequence). For the CDR3, the DNA is TGTGCCACCAGCAGAGTAGCGGGAGCTATACTACAGTTCTTC. Translating gives CATSRVAGAILQFF.

The CDR3 region is CATIAGITHPYEQYF. The CDR3 nucleotides read TGCGCCACTATAGCGGGTATTACGCACCCCTACGAGCAGTACTTC. The chain joins TRBV10-2 to TRBJ2-7; 7 nucleotides match TRBD2. The CDR3 has 15 residues. The germline V gene has CDR1 WSHSY and CDR2 SAAADI. With V trimmed by 10 bases and J by 2 bases, 14 bases remained unmatched.

The J gene is TRBJ2-7, the V gene TRBV19, with unresolved D. V lost 5 bases, J lost 3 bases, and 14 bases lay in between. CDR3 length: 14 amino acids. Germline CDR1 is LNHDA and CDR2 is SQIVND (reference sequence). CDR3 nucleotides: TGTGCCAGTAGTCCGCGGACCATGAGCTACGAGCAGTACTTC. This encodes CASSPRTMSYEQYF.

The chain has TRBV5-8 and TRBJ1-6, with D possibly TRBD1 on 6 matching bases. From germline, CDR1 is SGHTS and CDR2 YDEGEE. The CDR3 is 15 amino acids. V lost 0 bases to trimming and J lost 6 bases, with 10 bases between them. CDR3 DNA sequence: TGTGCCAGCAGCTTGGCTGGGACAACTAATTCACCCCTCCACTTT. This gives the protein CASSLAGTTNSPLHF. Combining the CDR3 with reference TRBV5-8 and TRBJ1-6 gives the whole variable domain EAGVTQSPTHLIKTRGQQATLRCSPISGHTSVYWYQQALGLGLQFLLWYDEGEERNRGNFPPRFSGRQFPNYSSELNVNALELEDSALYLCASSLAGTTNSPLHFGNGTRLTVT.

The chain couples TRBV7-8 to TRBJ2-7; a possible D gene is TRBD2 (5 bases). Per germline, CDR1 SGHVS and CDR2 FQNEAQ. CDR3 length: 13 residues. Trimming removed 5 bases from V and 4 bases from J, with 12 bases in between. The CDR3 DNA reads as TGTGCCAGCAGCAACCCACTAGAGTACGAGCAGTACTTC. It codes for CASSNPLEYEQYF.

This chain links TRBV5-1 with TRBJ2-1, with 10 bases fitting TRBD2. The CDR3 contains 20 residues. Germline CDR1 and CDR2: SGHRS and YFSETQ. Trimming took 1 base from V and 1 from J; bases not matched to a gene: 14. The CDR3 region has the DNA TGCGCCAGCAGCTTGTCTGGTAGCGGGAGGATAGTGCCGTCCTACAATGAGCAGTTCTTC. Translation gives CASSLSGSGRIVPSYNEQFF.

The J gene is TRBJ2-1, the V gene TRBV7-3; 11 bases are a match to TRBD2. Trimming cost V 5 bases and J 4 bases; bases outside gene matches: 4. Germline CDR1 and CDR2: SGHTA and FQGTGA. The CDR3 has 15 amino acids. The CDR3 nucleotides read TGTGCCAGCAGCGTCGGGACTAGCGGTTACAATGAGCAGTTCTTC. As protein: CASSVGTSGYNEQFF.

The rearrangement links TRBV18 to TRBJ1-1; D gene unclear. Trimming stripped 5 bases from V and 7 bases from J, with 17 bases between. The CDR3 is 14 amino acids. Per germline, CDR1 KGHSH and CDR2 LQKENI. CDR3 loop: CASSLTGSSGEAFF. The CDR3 nucleotides read TGTGCCAGCTCATTAACTGGTTCTAGCGGTGAAGCTTTCTTT.

This chain joins TRBV9 and TRBJ1-2; TRBD1 aligns across 7 bases. Germline V CDR1 and CDR2: SGDLS, YYNGEE. J was trimmed by 8 bases and V by 3 bases; bases with no gene match: 7. The CDR3 spans 13 residues. The CDR3 coding sequence is TGTGCCAGCAGCGCTCGACAGGGTGGCGGCTACACCTTC. It translates to CASSARQGGGYTF.

The chain combines TRBV6-1 with TRBJ2-7, with 12 bases lining up with TRBD1. Trimming at V came to 10 bases and at J to 7 bases, leaving 8 bases not matched to a gene. The CDR3 spans 13 residues. Germline-derived CDR1 and CDR2 are MNHNS and SASEGT. CDR3 sequence reads: CAIVGQGAGEQYF. The CDR3 nucleotides read TGTGCCATCGTGGGACAGGGGGCGGGGGAGCAGTACTTC.

The chain employs TRBV7-9 and TRBJ1-4; weak D call: TRBD1 (6 bases). Germline V lookup: CDR1 SEHNR, CDR2 FQNEAQ (reference sequence). Trimming removed 3 bases at V and 0 bases at J, with 11 bases between. This CDR3 region has 16 residues. CDR3 residues: CASSFGEGATNEKLFF. DNA of the CDR3: TGTGCCAGCAGCTTTGGGGAGGGGGCAACTAATGAAAAACTGTTTTTT.

V gene TRBV11-2 combines with J gene TRBJ1-3; D is unclear. Trimming took off 3 bases at V and 5 bases at J, with 11 bases between the two ends. Germline V gene data show CDR1 as SGHAT and CDR2 as FQNNGV. The CDR3 is 14 residues long. The CDR3 spells CASSLGSGRNTIYF. DNA for the CDR3: TGTGCCAGCAGCTTGGGGTCCGGTAGAAACACCATATATTTT.

V and J are TRBV6-6 and TRBJ1-1, with D possibly matching TRBD1 (5 bases). The CDR3 has 15 amino acids. From germline, CDR1 is MNHNY and CDR2 SVGAGI (reference sequence). Trimming pared 0 bases from V and 8 bases from J, leaving 16 bases between. CDR3 protein: CASSYSEGIFREAFF. CDR3 in DNA: TGTGCCAGCAGTTACTCGGAGGGGATTTTTAGGGAAGCTTTCTTT.

This clone showed up just once. The gene calls are TRBV28 and TRBJ2-3; no clear D. CDR3 length equals 15 residues. CDR1 and CDR2 from the germline V gene are MDHEN and SYDVKM. V lost 4 bases and J lost 0, with 11 bases in between. The CDR3 loop reads CASSSLTVSTDTQYF. The CDR3 coding sequence is TGTGCCAGCAGTTCCCTGACGGTTAGCACAGATACGCAGTATTTT.

The chain carries TRBV6-5 and TRBJ2-1; D is uncertain. CDR1 and CDR2 (germline): MNHEY, SVGAGI. Trimming removed 0 bases at V and 13 bases at J, with 13 bases between. The CDR3 covers 13 residues. This CDR3 reads CASSYSFLAGQFF. CDR3 DNA sequence: TGTGCCAGCAGTTACTCGTTCCTCGCCGGTCAGTTCTTC.

This chain joins TRBV27 and TRBJ2-7, with TRBD1 matching 8 bases. CDR1 and CDR2 from the germline V gene are MNHEY and SMNVEV (reference sequence). This CDR3 contains 14 residues. V lost 3 bases, J lost 5 bases, and 6 bases stayed unmatched. CDR3: CASSFFGQGDEQYF. The CDR3 DNA follows: TGTGCCAGCAGTTTTTTCGGACAGGGCGACGAGCAGTACTTC.

The V call is TRBV7-9, the J call TRBJ2-7; possible D gene TRBD2, 5 bases. The CDR3 is made up of 13 amino acids. V lost 5 bases and J lost 3, with 11 bases in between. Germline CDR1 SEHNR, CDR2 FQNEAQ (reference sequence). In nucleotides, the CDR3 is TGTGCCAGCAGCCCCCGGGATGGCTACGAGCAGTACTTC. Protein sequence: CASSPRDGYEQYF.

The chain carries TRBV13 and TRBJ2-7; D might be TRBD1 or TRBD2, each matching 5 bases. The CDR3 is 15 amino acids. Per germline, CDR1 PRHDT and CDR2 FYEKMQ (reference sequence). V was clipped by 4 bases and J by 3 bases, with 16 bases between them. The CDR3 DNA is TGTGCCAGCAGCTCGGGACCCGAAGAGGTCTACGAGCAGTACTTC. Translated, it gives CASSSGPEEVYEQYF.

With respect to this clone: A read error may produce the germline difference seen at one junction end. The V gene is TRBV28, the J gene TRBJ1-4; D may be TRBD1 (6 bases). The CDR3 has 15 amino acids. Germline V gene lookup returns CDR1 MDHEN and CDR2 SYDVKM. DNA for the CDR3: TGTGCCAGCAATTTAGAGGGACATAGTTCTGAAAAACTGTTTTTT. Translating it yields CASNLEGHSSEKLFF.